The clone carrying this TCR beta chain was seen a handful of times. The treatment here: PENTA 11 planned treatment interruption arm or continuous ART arm. This sample is drawn from a study of HIV-infected children after antiretroviral therapy interruption. Germline-derived CDR1 and CDR2 are DFQATT and SNEGSKA (reference sequence). V was pared by 3 bases and J by 8 bases, with 8 bases between. The CDR3 contains 11 residues. A 3' RACE protocol on RNA, with unique molecular identifiers, produced the TCR library. TCRdb used MiXCR to reprocess the 3' RACE reads, holding one entry per CDR3 protein. Of over 35,000 distinct CDR3 sequences in the sample, approximately 7% were seen once.

Here the sequenced sample was CD45RA+ CD4+ T cells from PBMCs, pooled from several time points, taken from a donor given antiretroviral therapy, either interrupted or continuous. Subset indicated: naive CD4+ CD45RA+ CD45RO- T cells. The TCR was taken from a pool of human donors with HIV. The genes are TRBV20-1 and TRBJ2-1; D remains unclear. CDR3 DNA: TGCAGTGCTAGCCAGGTCTATGAGCAGTTCTTC. Translated: CSASQVYEQFF.